The 6 T cell receptor delta chains presented below share a single source sample, sequenced in a study of gammadelta T cells in human blood. TCRdb re-called the RT-PCR reads through CATT. The table lists fewer than 2,500 delta-chain clones, 2.5% to 3% of them singletons. Sequenced material: Vgamma9Vdelta2 gamma-delta T cells from fetal blood. The origin of the receptors is a human fetus.

This clone was detected only a few times. TCRdb's protein, taken from a much larger clone, differs from this DNA's translation at residue 14, likely owing to a read error; the protein displayed comes from the DNA. The chain employs TRDV2 and TRDJ2, with 11 bases identical to TRDD3. Looked up from germline, CDR1 is GEAIGNYY and CDR2 is EKD. The CDR3 is 17 residues long. This CDR3 reads CACDSVLGDRLTAKLFF. In DNA, the CDR3 is TGTGCCTGTGACTCGGTACTGGGGGATAGATTGACAGCAAAACTCTTCTTT.

This sequence joins TRDV2 and TRDJ3, with 10 nucleotides matching TRDD3. TCRdb offers no J gene call, so here the DNA was matched to germline to obtain one. CDR1 is GEAIGNYY, CDR2 EKD, per germline. This CDR3 contains 20 residues. Trimming took 0 bases from V and 0 from J; bases not matched to a gene: 7. DNA of the CDR3: TGTGCCTGTGACACCGGGGGATACGCACCCAGCTCCTGGGACACCCGACAGATGTTTTTC. Amino acid sequence: CACDTGGYAPSSWDTRQMFF.

Sample share makes this clone medium-sized. The gene calls are TRDV2 and TRDJ3, with a weak D call TRDD3 (6 bases). V was shortened by 7 bases and J by 2 bases, with 11 bases between the two germline ends. This CDR3 region has 15 residues. Germline V lookup: CDR1 GEAIGNYY, CDR2 EKD. DNA of the CDR3: TGTGCCTGGGACCACTGGGCCTGGGACACCCGACAGATGTTTTTC. It is translated as CAWDHWAWDTRQMFF.

This clone is termed medium-sized. This rearrangement joins TRDV2 to TRDJ1; no clear D gene. The CDR3 loop spans 10 amino acids. Per germline, CDR1 GEAIGNYY and CDR2 EKD. The V and J ends lost 0 bases and 5 bases respectively, with 0 bases between them. DNA for the CDR3: TGTGCCTGTGACACCGATAAACTCATCTTT. It translates to CACDTDKLIF.

Judged by abundance, this clone is medium-sized. The sample holds other DNA sequences that translate to the same CDR3. The chain is built from TRDV2 and TRDJ3, with 10 bases aligning to TRDD3. The germline CDR1 and CDR2 sequences are GEAIGNYY and EKD. V trimming: 1 base; J trimming: 0 bases; junction bases outside the gene matches: 5. CDR3 length: 19 residues. CDR3 sequence reads: CACDTVLGDLSWDTRQMFF. In nucleotides, the CDR3 is TGTGCCTGTGACACTGTACTGGGGGATCTCTCCTGGGACACCCGACAGATGTTTTTC.

For this clone: The junction departs from germline at one end; a sequencing error may be responsible. V gene TRDV2 combines with J gene TRDJ3; 8 bases line up with TRDD3. TCRdb is silent on the J gene; assignment here came from matching the DNA to germline. Germline CDR1 is GEAIGNYY and CDR2 is EKD. This CDR3 contains 18 residues. CDR3 nucleotide sequence: TGTGCCTGTGACACCTGGGGGATCTTCTCCTGGGACACCCGACGGATGTTTTTC. This sequence encodes CACDTWGIFSWDTRRMFF.